Sequencing of this TCR beta chain was carried out in a study of response to subunit inactivated influenza vaccine. Using its own MiXCR run on the RT-PCR reads, TCRdb lists one record per CDR3 protein. The table shows about 160,000 distinct CDR3 sequences, with about a tenth occurring only once. The CDR3 length is 19 residues. The germline V gene encodes CDR1 KGHDR and CDR2 SFDVKD. The ends lost 2 bases at V and 8 bases at J; junction bases unmatched: 19. Whole-study findings and limits: Every seasonal influenza vaccination brings in few new T cells, the authors suggested.

Only a few counts were recorded for this clonotype. Its antigen is still unknown. J is TRBJ2-1 and V is TRBV24-1; 8 bases agree with TRBD2. The source of this sequence is a man aged 50-59 years who received an inactivated influenza vaccine. This sample comprised non-naive T cells sorted from PBMCs, obtained around seven weeks after vaccination. CDR3: CATSDSWSGGERENYEQFF. For the CDR3, the DNA is TGTGCCACCAGTGATTCTTGGTCTGGTGGGGAGCGGGAGAATTATGAGCAGTTCTTC.